Sequencing of this T cell receptor beta chain was carried out in a study of human T cells and chemical hapten exposure. The overall study: Minor pooled library volume differences mainly drove per-sample TCR yield variation.

This CDR3 is built from 14 residues. CDR1 SGHRS and CDR2 YFSETQ come from the germline V gene. J lost 6 bases, V lost 0 bases, and 2 bases had no gene match. Library construction involved attaching unique molecular identifiers to individual cDNA molecules, which allowed quantitative, reproducible TCR counting. TCRdb re-derived calls from the RACE reads in MiXCR, one entry per CDR3 protein. In the table there are around 120,000 distinct CDR3 sequences, roughly 12% of which are singletons. Overall study results and limits: There were significantly more large CDR3 similarity clusters among expanded TCRs than among controls. Alopecia was present in the donors, so their immune response may differ from healthy people's.

This clonotype was detected many times. Its antigen is unknown. Time point indicated: pre-sensitization, week 0. Treatment indicated: therapeutic diphenylcyclopropenone sensitization with weekly scalp DPC. Sequenced here: whole blood, sampled in connection with sensitization to the hapten diphenylcyclopropenone (DPC). The TCR sequence derives from a young woman with alopecia areata. Some clones in this sample may be carry-over from other donors' samples. This chain joins TRBV5-1 and TRBJ2-1, with TRBD1 matching over 8 bases. CDR3 nucleotides: TGCGCCAGCAGCTTGGACGGACAGGGCAATGAGCAGTTCTTC. Its protein product is CASSLDGQGNEQFF.